The clone carrying this T cell receptor (beta chain) was recorded many times. The target antigen is unknown. These data belong to a study of glioma-infiltrating T cells. The iRepertoire nested amplicon-rescue multiplex PCR amplified TCR alpha and beta CDR3s from RNA. TCRdb fed the multiplex PCR reads into MiXCR, producing one record per CDR3 protein. The repertoire holds roughly 200,000 distinct CDR3 sequences, with 32% as singletons. CDR3 size: 13 residues. Per the germline V gene, CDR1 is MNHEY and CDR2 is SVGEGT. V was trimmed by 2 bases and J by 5 bases, leaving 7 bases between them. Findings of the study overall: Non-neoplastic patients had below-expected tissue-blood divergence, while all gliomas exceeded expectation.

This TCR was sampled from a human donor with low-grade glioma or glioblastoma, undergoing nonglioma brain surgery, or in good health (not recorded which). The gene calls are TRBV6-2 or TRBV6-3 and TRBJ2-1; D gene ambiguous. Sequenced input: glioma tissue, nonneoplastic brain tissue, or PBMCs (not recorded which). The CDR3 DNA reads TGTGCCAGCAGTTACGGCGTTAACAATGAGCAGTTCTTC. Translated: CASSYGVNNEQFF.